This TCR beta chain was captured by sequencing in a study of blood T cell repertoires in COVID-19. Study-wide background: The study drew acute and convalescent COVID-19 samples from the United States, Italy and Spain. Nucleic acid was either cDNA or gDNA, and it came from T cells, B-cell-depleted T cells, or PBMCs.

Germline CDR1 reads LGHNA; CDR2 reads YNFKEQ. V lost 7 bases and J 2 bases, leaving 11 bases between the germline ends. There are 13 residues in the CDR3. The authors' processing: Estimation of nucleated cell counts relied on the amplification of reference gene primers. TCRdb keeps only in-frame clones here, not all; method: immunoSEQ multiplex PCR. V and J calls and clone size are as listed in that table; D and trimming were resolved from the DNA. The top ten hold 8.9% of the sample, which has approximately 73,000 clones, nearly 90% seen once. The clonotype originates from a man older than 75 with acute or convalescent COVID-19. The specimen sequenced was peripheral blood. This sequence joins TRBV4-2 and TRBJ2-5; possible D gene TRBD2, 6 bases. The CDR3 protein is CASKGGGQETQYF. The CDR3, as DNA: TGTGCCAGCAAGGGTGGGGGGCAAGAGACCCAGTACTTC.